The entry that follows covers one TCR beta chain sequence. This clonotype was seen ten or more times. No cognate antigen has been identified for it. Base qualities are not provided; no much larger clone lies one nucleotide away. The sample belongs to a study of molecular identifiers for immune sequencing clone quantification (dated 2018 in TCRdb). Background for the entire study: For a replicate experiment, RNA from around 20,000 or 100,000 naive CD8 T cells was divided into five aliquots, and four of the five aliquots were sequenced. This methods study benchmarked molecular-identifier clustering-based TCR repertoire sequencing (MIDCIRS) and TCR RNA copy counting, using CD8 T cells to do so.

The paper as a whole reports these results and caveats: When barcode sub-clustering was left out, chimeric consensus sequences inflated TCR diversity, with chimeras reaching as high as 47%. In CMV-specific effector cells, over 98% of molecules were held by clones above 20 RNA copies, whereas under 1% of molecules were held by such clones in naive cells. Naive libraries contained spiked-in Jurkat TCR RNA (around eleven copies' worth), which is not part of the donor repertoire. Spiked-in Jurkat TCR RNA equivalent to a single cell was reported to be detectable even among one million naive CD8 T cells. The sizes of highly expanded clones could end up underestimated when identical TCR molecules share a barcode. Approximately 3.1 recovered TCR RNA copies per cell were obtained by modeling, versus about 9.7 by digital PCR, implying a capture efficiency of 30% to 35%.

Libraries of naive CD8 T cells were built from approximately 20,000 to 1,000,000 sorted cells, with 10%, 30% or 50% of the purified RNA used. Naive CD8 T cells were FACS-sorted as CD8+CD4-CCR7+CD45RA+ on a BD FACSAria II into RLT Plus buffer. Roughly ten TCR copies' worth of Jurkat RNA were spiked into roughly 19,000-1,000,000 naive CD8 T cell samples to test detection sensitivity. CD8 T cells were enriched using RosetteSep CD8+ T Cell Enrichment Cocktail and Ficoll-Paque, and the enriched cells then underwent ACK red cell lysis. The library was built by means of PCR. Sequencing took place on an Illumina HiSeq 4000. Bulk TCR libraries were prepared as previously described, using TCR primers listed in Table S5. Total RNA was purified with the Qiagen AllPrep DNA/RNA kit. Before analysis, reads from multiple sequencing runs of the same library were pooled. In the original analysis: Reads were retained only if an exact TCR constant sequence was present, and the retained reads were trimmed to 150 nt and grouped according to their 12-nt molecular barcodes. Reads in each barcode group were sub-clustered using a 15% Levenshtein threshold, and a quality-weighted consensus sequence was built for each RNA molecule. Non-functional sequences were discarded, and so were lower-count sequences lying one edit away from another sequence. Barcode sub-clusters with fewer than 20% of the maximum read count were removed, based on fitting two negative binomial distributions. The raw public data were reprocessed by TCRdb itself: fastp quality trimming at Q25, MiXCR clonotype calling, in-frame beta chains only. Rows with one shared CDR3 protein collapse into an entry with the most common genes and DNA. TCRdb, not the authors, supplied the V and J calls. Here the sample has about 300,000 distinct CDR3 sequences; over 20% occur a single time. The ten largest clones represent approximately 0.85% of the sample.

Unmatched junction bases come to 13, with V trimmed by 8 bases and J by 14 bases. CDR1 and CDR2, looked up from the germline V gene (reference sequence), are DFQATT and SNEGSKA. From the cysteine up to the phenylalanine, the CDR3 has a length of 12 residues. CDR3 DNA is the only sequence kept; it has 36 bases, read in frame from the first base. Sequencing was carried out using naive CD8+ T cells from blood, with Jurkat cell RNA spiked in. Taken with the paper, the label for cell subset or site translates to: FACS-sorted CD8+CD4-CCR7+CD45RA+ naive T cells. The chain uses TRBV20-1 and TRBJ1-4, with TRBD1 matching 8 junction bases. This clonotype originated in a human donor in good health. Some libraries in this study had Jurkat cell RNA spiked in. The base sequence is TGCAGTACCCGGGACAGGTCCTTCGGGCTGTTTTTT. Its protein product is CSTRDRSFGLFF.